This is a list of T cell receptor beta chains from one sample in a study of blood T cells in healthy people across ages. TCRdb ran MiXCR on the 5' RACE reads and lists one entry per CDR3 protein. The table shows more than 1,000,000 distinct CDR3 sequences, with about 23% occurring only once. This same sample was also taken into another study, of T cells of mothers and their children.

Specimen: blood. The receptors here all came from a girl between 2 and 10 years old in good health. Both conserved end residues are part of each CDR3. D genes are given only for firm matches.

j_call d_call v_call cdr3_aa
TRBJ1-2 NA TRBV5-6 CASSLASGARRF
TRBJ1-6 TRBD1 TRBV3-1 CASTQTGGSPLHF
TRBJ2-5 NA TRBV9 CASSVQENNQETQYF
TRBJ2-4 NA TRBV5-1 CASSLAGAGNIQYF
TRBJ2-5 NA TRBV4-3 CASSQVTTGKTQYF
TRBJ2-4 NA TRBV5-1 CASSFGRGQDIQYF
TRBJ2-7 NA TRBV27 CASSLNGRTYEQYF
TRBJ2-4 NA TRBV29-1 CSALGEAKNIQCF
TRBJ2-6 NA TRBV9 CASSVGTSSGVNVLTF
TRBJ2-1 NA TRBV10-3 CAITPDTSSYNEQFF
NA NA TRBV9 CASSVGGGDYEQYF
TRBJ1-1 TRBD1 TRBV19 CASSLDRGRTEAFF
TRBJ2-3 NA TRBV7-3 CASSSEPGDPDTQYF
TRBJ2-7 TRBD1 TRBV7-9 CASSPGQGHIYEQYF
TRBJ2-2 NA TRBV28 CASTSGPNTGELFF
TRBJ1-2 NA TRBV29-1 CSVELSLGSYTF
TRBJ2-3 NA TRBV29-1 CSVKTVDTQYF
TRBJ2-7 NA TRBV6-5 CASSAGHLYEQYF
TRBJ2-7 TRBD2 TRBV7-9 CASHGGSYEQYF
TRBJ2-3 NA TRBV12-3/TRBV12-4 CASSYGLSTDTQYF
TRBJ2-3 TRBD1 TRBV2 CASRKPGQGVRDTRYF
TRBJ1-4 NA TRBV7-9 CASSLMGANEKLFF
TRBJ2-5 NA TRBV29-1 CSVEARAPETQYF
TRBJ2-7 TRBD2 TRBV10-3 CAISESEGLIPPYEQYF
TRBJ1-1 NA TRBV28 CASTLKTEAFF
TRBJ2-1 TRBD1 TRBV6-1 CASSEGDRVKVGSYNEQFF
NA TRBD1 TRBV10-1 CASSGTGTKYNEQFF
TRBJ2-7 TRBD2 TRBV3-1 CASSPPSGSPYEQYF
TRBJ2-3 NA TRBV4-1 CASSHPFADTQYF
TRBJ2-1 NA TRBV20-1 CSARSHRGLDNEQFF
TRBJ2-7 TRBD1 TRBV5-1 CASSFDRANYEQYF
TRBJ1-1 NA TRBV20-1 CSARVGRANTEAFF
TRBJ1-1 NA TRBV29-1 CSVPPLTGRFSEAFF
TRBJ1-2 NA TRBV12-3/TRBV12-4 CASSLGGQSYTF
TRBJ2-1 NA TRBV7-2 CASSLLPGDEQFF
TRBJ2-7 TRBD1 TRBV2 CASSSIQGQGGYEQYF
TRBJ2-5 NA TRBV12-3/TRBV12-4 CASSPEGGLETQYF
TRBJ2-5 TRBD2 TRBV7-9 CASSPRLADKFKETQYF
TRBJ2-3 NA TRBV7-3 CASSLLGHTDTQYF
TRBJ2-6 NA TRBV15 CATQVLTGGANVLTF
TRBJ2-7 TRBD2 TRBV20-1 CSAPGTSGGYEQYF